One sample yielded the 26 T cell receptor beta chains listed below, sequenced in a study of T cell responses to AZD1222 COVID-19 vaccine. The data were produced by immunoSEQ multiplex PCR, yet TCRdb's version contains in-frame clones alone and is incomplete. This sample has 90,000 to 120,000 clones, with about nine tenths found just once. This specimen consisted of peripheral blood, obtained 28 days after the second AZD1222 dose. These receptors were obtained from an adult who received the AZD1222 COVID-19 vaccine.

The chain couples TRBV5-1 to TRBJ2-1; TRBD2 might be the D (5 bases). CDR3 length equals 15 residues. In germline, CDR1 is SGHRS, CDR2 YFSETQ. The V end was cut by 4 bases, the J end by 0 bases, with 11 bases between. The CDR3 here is CASSTTRSSYNEQFF. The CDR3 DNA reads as TGCGCCAGCAGCACTACTAGAAGCTCCTACAATGAGCAGTTCTTC.

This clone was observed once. The CDR3 reads CASSGTSGSYNEQFF. CDR3 coding DNA: TGTGCCAGCAGCGGGACTAGCGGGAGTTACAATGAGCAGTTCTTC. The V call is TRBV5-8, the J call TRBJ2-1; 14 positions match TRBD2. This CDR3 has 15 residues. Germline trimming cut 4 bases from V and 4 bases from J; bases unmatched to any gene: 1. CDR1 is SGHTS, CDR2 YDEGEE, per germline.

CDR3 in amino acids: CASSQDWTGGFSNQPQHF. CDR3 coding DNA: TGTGCCAGCAGCCAAGATTGGACAGGGGGCTTTAGCAATCAGCCCCAGCATTTT. V gene TRBV4-2 combines with J gene TRBJ1-5, with 11 bases lining up with TRBD1. CDR1 LGHNA and CDR2 YNFKEQ come from the germline V gene. Trimming took 0 bases from V and 0 from J; bases not matched to a gene: 4. CDR3 size: 18 residues.

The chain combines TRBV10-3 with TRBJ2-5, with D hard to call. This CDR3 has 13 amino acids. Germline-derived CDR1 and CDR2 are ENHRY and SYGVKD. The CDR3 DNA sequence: TGTGCAATAGGGCCACCTCCGGGAGAGACCCAGTACTTC. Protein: CAIGPPPGETQYF.

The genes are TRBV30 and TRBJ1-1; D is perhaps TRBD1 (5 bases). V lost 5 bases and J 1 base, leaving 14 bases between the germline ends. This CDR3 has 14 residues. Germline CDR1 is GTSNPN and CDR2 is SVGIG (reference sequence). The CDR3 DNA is TGTGCCTGGCGCTCAGGGCCGTCGAACACTGAAGCTTTCTTT. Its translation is CAWRSGPSNTEAFF.

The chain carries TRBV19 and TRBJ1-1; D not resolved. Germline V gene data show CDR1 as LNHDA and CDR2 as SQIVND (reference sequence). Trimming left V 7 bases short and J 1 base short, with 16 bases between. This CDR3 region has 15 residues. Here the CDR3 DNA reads TGTGCCAGTACCACCACCGGGAAATCGAACACTGAAGCTTTCTTT. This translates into CASTTTGKSNTEAFF.

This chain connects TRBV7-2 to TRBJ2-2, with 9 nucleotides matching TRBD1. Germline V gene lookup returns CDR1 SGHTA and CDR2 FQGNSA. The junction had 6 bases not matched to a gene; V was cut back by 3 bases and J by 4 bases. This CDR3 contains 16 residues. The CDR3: CASSFGTGGSTGELFF. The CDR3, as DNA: TGTGCCAGCAGCTTCGGAACAGGGGGCAGCACCGGGGAGCTGTTTTTT.

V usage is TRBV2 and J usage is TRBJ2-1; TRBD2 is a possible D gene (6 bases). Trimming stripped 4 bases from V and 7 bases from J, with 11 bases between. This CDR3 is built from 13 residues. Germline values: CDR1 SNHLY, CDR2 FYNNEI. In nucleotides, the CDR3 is TGTGCCAGCAGTGGACATAGCGGAAATGAGCAGTTCTTC. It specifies CASSGHSGNEQFF.

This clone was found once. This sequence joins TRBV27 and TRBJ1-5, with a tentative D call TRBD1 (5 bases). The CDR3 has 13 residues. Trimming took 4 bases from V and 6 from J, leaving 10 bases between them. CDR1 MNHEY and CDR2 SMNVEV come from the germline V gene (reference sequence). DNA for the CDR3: TGTGCCAGCAGTTACCGGGGGGGTCAGCCCCAGCATTTT. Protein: CASSYRGGQPQHF.

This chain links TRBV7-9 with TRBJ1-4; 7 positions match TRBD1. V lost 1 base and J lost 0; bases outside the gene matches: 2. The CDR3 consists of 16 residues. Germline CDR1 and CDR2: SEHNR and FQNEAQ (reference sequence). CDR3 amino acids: CASSLGQGPTNEKLFF. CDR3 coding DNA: TGTGCCAGCAGCTTAGGACAGGGACCAACTAATGAAAAACTGTTTTTT.

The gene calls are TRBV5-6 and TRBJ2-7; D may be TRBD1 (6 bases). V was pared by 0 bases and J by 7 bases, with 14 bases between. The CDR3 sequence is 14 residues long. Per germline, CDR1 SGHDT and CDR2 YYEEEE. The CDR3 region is CASSLVQGVSEQYF. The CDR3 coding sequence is TGTGCCAGCAGCTTGGTACAGGGAGTGTCTGAGCAGTACTTC. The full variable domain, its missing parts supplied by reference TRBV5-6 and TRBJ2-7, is DAGVTQSPTHLIKTRGQQVTLRCSPKSGHDTVSWYQQALGQGPQFIFQYYEEEERQRGNFPDRFSGHQFPNYSSELNVNALLLGDSALYLCASSLVQGVSEQYFGPGTRLTVT.

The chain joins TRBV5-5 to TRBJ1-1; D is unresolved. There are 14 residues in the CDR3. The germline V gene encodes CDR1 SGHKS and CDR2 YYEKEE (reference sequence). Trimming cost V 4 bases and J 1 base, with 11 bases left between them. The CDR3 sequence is CASSRTGENTEAFF. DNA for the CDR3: TGTGCCAGCAGCCGTACCGGGGAGAACACTGAAGCTTTCTTT.

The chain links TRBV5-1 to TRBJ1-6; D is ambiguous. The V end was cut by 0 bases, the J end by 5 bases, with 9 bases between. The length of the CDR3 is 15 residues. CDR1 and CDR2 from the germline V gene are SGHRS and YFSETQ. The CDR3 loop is CASSLVAANNSPLHF. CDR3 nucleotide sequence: TGCGCCAGCAGCTTGGTGGCAGCGAATAATTCACCCCTCCACTTT.

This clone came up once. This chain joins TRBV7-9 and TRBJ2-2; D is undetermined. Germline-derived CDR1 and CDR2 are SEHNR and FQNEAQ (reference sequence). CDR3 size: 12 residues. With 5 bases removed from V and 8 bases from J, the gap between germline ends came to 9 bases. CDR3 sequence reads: CASSPAFGELFF. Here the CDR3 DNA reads TGTGCCAGCAGCCCGGCCTTTGGGGAGCTGTTTTTT.

CDR3 residues: CASSPQGGRTDTQYF. The CDR3 DNA sequence: TGTGCCAGTAGTCCTCAGGGGGGTCGGACAGATACGCAGTATTTT. The chain employs TRBV19 and TRBJ2-3; tentatively, D is TRBD1 (7 bases). Germline CDR1 is LNHDA and CDR2 is SQIVND (reference sequence). The CDR3 is 15 residues long. Trimming took off 5 bases at V and 3 bases at J, with 15 bases between the two ends.

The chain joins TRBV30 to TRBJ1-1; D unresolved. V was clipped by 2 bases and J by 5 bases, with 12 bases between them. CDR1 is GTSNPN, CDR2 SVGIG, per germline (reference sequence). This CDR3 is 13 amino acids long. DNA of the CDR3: TGTGCCTGGAGTAACAGTCTGAGGACTGAAGCTTTCTTT. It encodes CAWSNSLRTEAFF.

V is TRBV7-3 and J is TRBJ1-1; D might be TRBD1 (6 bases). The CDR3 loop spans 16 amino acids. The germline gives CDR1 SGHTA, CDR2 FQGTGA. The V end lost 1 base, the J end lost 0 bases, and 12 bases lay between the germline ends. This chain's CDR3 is CASSLMGAGMNTEAFF. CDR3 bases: TGTGCCAGCAGCTTAATGGGGGCGGGAATGAACACTGAAGCTTTCTTT.

The CDR3 region has the DNA TGTGCCAGCAGTCCCCGACCCTATGGCTACACCTTC. Its protein product is CASSPRPYGYTF. This sequence joins TRBV28 and TRBJ1-2; no clear D gene. CDR1 MDHEN and CDR2 SYDVKM come from the germline V gene. The CDR3 is 12 amino acids. Trimming removed 5 bases at V and 4 bases at J, with 8 bases between.

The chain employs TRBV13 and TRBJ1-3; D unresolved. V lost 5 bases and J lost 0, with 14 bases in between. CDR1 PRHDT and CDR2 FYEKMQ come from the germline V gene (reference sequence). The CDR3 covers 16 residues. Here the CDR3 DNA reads TGTGCCAGCAGCAAAGTGGTCGGGAGCTCTGGAAACACCATATATTTT. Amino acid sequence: CASSKVVGSSGNTIYF.

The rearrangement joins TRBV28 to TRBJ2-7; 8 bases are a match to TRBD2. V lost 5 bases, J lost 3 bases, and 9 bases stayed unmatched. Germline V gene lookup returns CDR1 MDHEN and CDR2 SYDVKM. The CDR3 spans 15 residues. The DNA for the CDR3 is TGTGCCAGCAGTCCACCAGGGGCGGGGGGCTACGAGCAGTACTTC. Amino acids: CASSPPGAGGYEQYF.

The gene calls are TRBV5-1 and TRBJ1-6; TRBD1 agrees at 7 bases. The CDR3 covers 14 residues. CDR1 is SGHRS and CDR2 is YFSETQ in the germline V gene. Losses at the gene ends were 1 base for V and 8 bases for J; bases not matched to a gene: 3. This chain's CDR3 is CASSLTGAHSPLHF. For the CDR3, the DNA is TGCGCCAGCAGCTTGACAGGGGCCCATTCACCCCTCCACTTT.

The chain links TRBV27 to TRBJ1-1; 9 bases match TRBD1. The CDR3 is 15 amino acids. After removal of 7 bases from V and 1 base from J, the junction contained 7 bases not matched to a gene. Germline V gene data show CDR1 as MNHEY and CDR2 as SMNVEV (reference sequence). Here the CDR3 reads CASIKQGAWNTEAFF. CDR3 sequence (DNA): TGTGCCAGCATTAAACAGGGGGCGTGGAACACTGAAGCTTTCTTT.

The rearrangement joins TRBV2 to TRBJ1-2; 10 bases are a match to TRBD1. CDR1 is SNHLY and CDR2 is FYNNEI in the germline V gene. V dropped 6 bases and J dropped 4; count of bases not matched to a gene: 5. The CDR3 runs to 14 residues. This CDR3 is CASSQRQGAYGYTF. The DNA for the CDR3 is TGTGCCAGCAGCCAGAGACAGGGGGCCTATGGCTACACCTTC.

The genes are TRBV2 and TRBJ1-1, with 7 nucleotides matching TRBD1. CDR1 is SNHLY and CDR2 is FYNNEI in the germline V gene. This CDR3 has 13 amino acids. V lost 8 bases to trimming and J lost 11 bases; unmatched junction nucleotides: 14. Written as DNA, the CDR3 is TGTGCCAGCGGTCCGGACAGGATAAAGGAGGCTTTCTTT. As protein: CASGPDRIKEAFF. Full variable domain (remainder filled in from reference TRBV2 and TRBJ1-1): EPEVTQTPSHQVTQMGQEVILRCVPISNHLYFYWYRQILGQKVEFLVSFYNNEISEKSEIFDDQFSVERPDGSNFTLKIRSTKLEDSAMYFCASGPDRIKEAFFGQGTRLTVV.

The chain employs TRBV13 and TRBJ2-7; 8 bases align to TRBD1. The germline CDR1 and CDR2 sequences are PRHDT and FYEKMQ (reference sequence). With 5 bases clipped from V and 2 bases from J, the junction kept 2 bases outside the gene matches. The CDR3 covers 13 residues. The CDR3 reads CASSMTGAYEQYF. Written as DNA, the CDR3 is TGTGCCAGCAGCATGACAGGGGCCTACGAGCAGTACTTC.

Written as DNA, the CDR3 is TGTGCCAGCAGACGAGGCCCGGGCACAGATACGCAGTATTTT. It is translated as CASRRGPGTDTQYF. The genes are TRBV27 and TRBJ2-3; D call uncertain. Per germline, CDR1 MNHEY and CDR2 SMNVEV (reference sequence). V was pared by 6 bases and J by 1 base, with 11 bases between. The length of the CDR3 is 14 residues.